The sequence of this T cell receptor (beta chain) was determined in a study of blood T cell repertoires in COVID-19. Study background: The analysed material was cDNA or gDNA that came from T cells, B-cell-depleted T cells, or PBMCs.

Sequenced by immunoSEQ multiplex PCR; TCRdb stores in-frame clones only, minus some. The sample yields more than 300,000 clones, about nine tenths seen once. Enrolled during active infection, Seattle patients were then followed longitudinally. The CDR3 has 14 residues. The V end was cut by 5 bases, the J end by 0 bases, with 10 bases between. Germline lookup yields CDR1 LNHDA and CDR2 SQIVND (reference sequence). The TCR originated in a woman aged 45-65 years with COVID-19, enrolled during active disease. The chain is built from TRBV19 and TRBJ1-2; D is perhaps TRBD1 (5 bases). The sequencing sample was made of peripheral blood. As DNA, the CDR3 is TGTGCCAGTAGTTTCCAGGGAACTAACTATGGCTACACCTTC. It yields the protein CASSFQGTNYGYTF.